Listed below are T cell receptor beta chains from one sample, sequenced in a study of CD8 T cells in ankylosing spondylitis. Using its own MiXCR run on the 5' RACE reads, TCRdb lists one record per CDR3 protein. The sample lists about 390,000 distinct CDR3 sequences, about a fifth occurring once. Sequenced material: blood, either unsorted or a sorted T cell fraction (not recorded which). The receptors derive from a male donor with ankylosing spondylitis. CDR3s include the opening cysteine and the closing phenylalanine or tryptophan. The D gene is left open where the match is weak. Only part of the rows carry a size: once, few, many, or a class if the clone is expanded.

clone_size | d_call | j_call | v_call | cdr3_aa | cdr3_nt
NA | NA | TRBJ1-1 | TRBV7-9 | CASSLEVGWNTEAFF | TGTGCCAGCAGCTTAGAGGTTGGCTGGAACACTGAAGCTTTCTTT
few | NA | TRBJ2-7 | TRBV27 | CASSSPSVGGFYEQYF | TGTGCCAGCAGTTCCCCATCGGTAGGGGGTTTCTACGAGCAGTACTTC
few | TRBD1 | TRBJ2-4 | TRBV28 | CASSLPGTGGYIQYF | TGTGCCAGCAGTTTGCCGGGGACAGGGGGCTACATTCAGTACTTC
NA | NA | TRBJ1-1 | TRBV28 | CASSSQDTYLWDTEAFF | TGTGCCAGCAGTTCCCAAGACACTTACCTTTGGGACACTGAAGCTTTCTTT
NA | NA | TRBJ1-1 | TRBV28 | CASSPPGDRTEAFF | TGTGCCAGCAGCCCCCCCGGGGATCGCACTGAAGCTTTCTTT
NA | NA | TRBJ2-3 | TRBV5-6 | CASSLGVVVLYPDTQYF | TGTGCCAGCAGCTTGGGCGTAGTAGTTTTATATCCAGATACGCAGTATTTT
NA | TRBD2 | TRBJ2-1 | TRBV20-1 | CSASRSAGGLFGSVQFF | TGCAGTGCTAGCCGCTCCGCGGGAGGATTGTTTGGTTCAGTGCAGTTCTTC
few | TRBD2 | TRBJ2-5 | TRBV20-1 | CSAGGLAGDGETQYF | TGCAGTGCTGGGGGACTAGCGGGAGACGGAGAGACCCAGTACTTC
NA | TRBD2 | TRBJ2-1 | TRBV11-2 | CASSFSGTSGFIYNEQFF | TGTGCCAGCAGCTTTTCCGGGACTAGCGGTTTTATCTACAATGAGCAGTTCTTC
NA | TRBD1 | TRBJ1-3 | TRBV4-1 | CASSQRTGPFKSSGNTIYF | TGCGCCAGCAGCCAAAGGACAGGGCCGTTCAAGAGCTCTGGAAACACCATATATTTT
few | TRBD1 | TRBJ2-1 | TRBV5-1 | CASSLDGTGGQFF | TGCGCCAGCAGCTTGGATGGGACAGGTGGGCAGTTCTTC